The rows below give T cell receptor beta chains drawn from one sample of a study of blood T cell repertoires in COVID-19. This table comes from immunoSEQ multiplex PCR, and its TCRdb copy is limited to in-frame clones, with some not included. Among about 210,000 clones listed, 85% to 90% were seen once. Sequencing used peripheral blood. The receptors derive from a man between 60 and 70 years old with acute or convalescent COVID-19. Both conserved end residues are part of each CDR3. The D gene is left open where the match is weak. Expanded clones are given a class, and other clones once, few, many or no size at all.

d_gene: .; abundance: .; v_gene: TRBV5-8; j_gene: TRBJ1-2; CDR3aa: CASSFSQTYGYTF; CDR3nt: TGTGCCAGCAGCTTTTCACAGACCTATGGCTACACCTTC
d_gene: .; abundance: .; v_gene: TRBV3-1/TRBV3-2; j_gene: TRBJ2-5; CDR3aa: CASRQGGETQYF; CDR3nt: TGTGCCAGCAGACAGGGTGGGGAGACCCAGTACTTC
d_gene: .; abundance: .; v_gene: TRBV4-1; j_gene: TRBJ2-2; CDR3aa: CASSQDPPGDTGELFF; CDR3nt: TGCGCCAGCAGCCAAGACCCCCCCGGGGACACCGGGGAGCTGTTTTTT
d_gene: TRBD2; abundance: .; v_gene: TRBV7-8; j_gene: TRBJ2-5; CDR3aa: CASSLEELAGTTQETQYF; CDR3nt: TGTGCCAGCAGCTTAGAGGAACTAGCGGGGACTACACAAGAGACCCAGTACTTC
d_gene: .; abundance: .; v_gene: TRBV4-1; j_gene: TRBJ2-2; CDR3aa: CASSPRGQPESWTGELFF; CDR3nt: TGCGCCAGCAGCCCCCGAGGACAGCCCGAATCGTGGACCGGGGAGCTGTTTTTT
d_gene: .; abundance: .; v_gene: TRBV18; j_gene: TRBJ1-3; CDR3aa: CASSLDNSGNTIYF; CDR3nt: TGTGCCAGCTCACTCGACAACTCTGGAAACACCATATATTTT
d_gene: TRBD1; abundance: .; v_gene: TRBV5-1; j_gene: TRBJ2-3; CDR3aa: CASSSVTGVGTDTQYF; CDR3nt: TGCGCCAGCAGCTCTGTCACAGGGGTAGGCACAGATACGCAGTATTTT
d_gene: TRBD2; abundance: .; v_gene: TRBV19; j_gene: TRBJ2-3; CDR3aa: CASSTLAGGADTQYF; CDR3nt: TGTGCCAGTAGTACACTAGCGGGGGGGGCAGATACGCAGTATTTT
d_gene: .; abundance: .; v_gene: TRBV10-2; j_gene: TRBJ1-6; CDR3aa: CASSDNRVGTYNSPLHF; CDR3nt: TGCGCCAGCAGTGACAACAGGGTGGGGACCTATAATTCACCCCTCCACTTT
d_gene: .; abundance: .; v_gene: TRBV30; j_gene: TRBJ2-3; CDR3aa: CAWSPDHFRGNTDTQYF; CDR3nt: TGTGCCTGGTCCCCCGACCACTTTAGGGGTAACACAGATACGCAGTATTTT
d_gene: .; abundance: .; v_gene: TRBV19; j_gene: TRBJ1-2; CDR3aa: CASSIDQGAYGYTF; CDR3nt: TGTGCCAGTAGTATAGATCAAGGAGCCTATGGCTACACCTTC
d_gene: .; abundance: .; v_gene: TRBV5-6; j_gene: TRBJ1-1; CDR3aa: CASRSPRGRGNTEAFF; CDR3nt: TGTGCCAGCAGGTCCCCAAGGGGTCGAGGAAACACTGAAGCTTTCTTT
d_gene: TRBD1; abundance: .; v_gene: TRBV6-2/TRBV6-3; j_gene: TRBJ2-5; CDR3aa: CASSRGSTGALQETQYF; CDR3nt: TGTGCCAGCAGCCGGGGATCGACAGGGGCACTTCAAGAGACCCAGTACTTC
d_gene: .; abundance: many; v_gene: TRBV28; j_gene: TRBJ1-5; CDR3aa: CASRAQSYSPLQAPNQPQHF; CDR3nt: TGTGCCAGCAGAGCACAGTCTTATTCGCCTTTACAGGCACCGAATCAGCCCCAGCATTTT
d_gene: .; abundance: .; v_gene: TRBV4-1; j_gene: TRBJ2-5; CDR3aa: CASSPRGPAGEGETQYF; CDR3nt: TGCGCCAGCAGCCCTAGAGGCCCAGCAGGGGAGGGAGAGACCCAGTACTTC
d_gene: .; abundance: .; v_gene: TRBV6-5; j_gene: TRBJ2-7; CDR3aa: CASSYGATYEQYF; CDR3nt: TGTGCCAGCAGTTACGGGGCCACCTACGAGCAGTACTTC
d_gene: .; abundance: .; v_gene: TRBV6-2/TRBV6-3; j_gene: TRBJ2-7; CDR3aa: CASSYLRDSTYEQYF; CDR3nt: TGTGCCAGCAGTTACCTCAGGGACTCCACCTACGAGCAGTACTTC
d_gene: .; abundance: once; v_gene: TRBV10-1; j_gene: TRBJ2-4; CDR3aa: CASTGLKNIQYF; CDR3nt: TGCGCCAGCACCGGACTAAAGAACATTCAGTACTTC
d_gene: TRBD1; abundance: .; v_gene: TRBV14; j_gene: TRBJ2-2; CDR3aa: CASSQDRRRTGGTGELFF; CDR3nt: TGTGCCAGCAGCCAAGATCGCCGACGGACAGGGGGAACCGGGGAGCTGTTTTTT
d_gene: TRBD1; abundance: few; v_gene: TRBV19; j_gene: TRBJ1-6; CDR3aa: CASSILQGPYNSPLHF; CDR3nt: TGTGCCAGTAGTATCTTACAGGGGCCCTATAATTCACCCCTCCACTTT
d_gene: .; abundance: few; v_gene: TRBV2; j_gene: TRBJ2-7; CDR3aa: CASRETGYEQYF; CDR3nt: TGTGCCAGCAGGGAAACAGGGTACGAGCAGTACTTC
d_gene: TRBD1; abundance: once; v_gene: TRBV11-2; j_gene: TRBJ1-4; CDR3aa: CASSLRDRGSVREKLFF; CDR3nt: TGTGCCAGCAGCTTAAGGGACAGGGGTTCGGTGCGCGAAAAACTGTTTTTT
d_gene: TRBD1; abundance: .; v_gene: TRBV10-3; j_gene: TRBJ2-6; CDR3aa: CAISVDRGRLSGANVLTF; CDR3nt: TGTGCCATCAGTGTGGACAGGGGGCGCCTCTCTGGGGCCAACGTCCTGACTTTC
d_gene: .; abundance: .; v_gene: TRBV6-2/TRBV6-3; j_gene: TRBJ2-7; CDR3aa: CASSTSPRAVDSWEQYF; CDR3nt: TGTGCCAGCAGTACGAGTCCGAGAGCGGTAGATTCGTGGGAGCAGTACTTC
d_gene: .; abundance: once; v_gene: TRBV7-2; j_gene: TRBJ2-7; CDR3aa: CASSSARGRGEQYF; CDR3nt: TGTGCCAGCAGCTCCGCAAGGGGGCGGGGCGAGCAGTACTTC
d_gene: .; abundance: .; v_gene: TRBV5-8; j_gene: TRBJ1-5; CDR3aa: CASVTRQSNQPQHF; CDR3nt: TGTGCCAGCGTGACCCGACAGAGCAATCAGCCCCAGCATTTT
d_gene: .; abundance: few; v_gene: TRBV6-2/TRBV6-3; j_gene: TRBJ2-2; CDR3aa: CASSLGDPGELFF; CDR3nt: TGTGCCAGCAGTTTAGGGGATCCCGGGGAGCTGTTTTTT
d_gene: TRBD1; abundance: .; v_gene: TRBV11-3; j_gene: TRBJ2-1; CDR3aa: CASSFAPPGTGFYNEQFF; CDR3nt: TGTGCCAGCAGCTTCGCCCCCCCGGGGACAGGGTTCTACAATGAGCAGTTCTTC
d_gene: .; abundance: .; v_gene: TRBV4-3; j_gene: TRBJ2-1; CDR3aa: CASSLRQGGYNEQFF; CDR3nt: TGCGCCAGCAGCCTACGACAGGGAGGTTACAATGAGCAGTTCTTC
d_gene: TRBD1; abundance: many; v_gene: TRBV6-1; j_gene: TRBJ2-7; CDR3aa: CASSEAPGTGEQYF; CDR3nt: TGTGCCAGCAGTGAAGCCCCAGGGACAGGCGAGCAGTACTTC
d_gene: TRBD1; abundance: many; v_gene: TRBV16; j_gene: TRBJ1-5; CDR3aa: CASSRDRANQPQHF; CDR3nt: TGTGCCAGCAGCCGGGACAGAGCCAATCAGCCCCAGCATTTT
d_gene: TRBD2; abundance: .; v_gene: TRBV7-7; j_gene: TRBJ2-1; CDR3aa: CASSQDGGTYNEQFF; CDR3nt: TGTGCCAGCAGTCAGGACGGGGGGACCTACAATGAGCAGTTCTTC
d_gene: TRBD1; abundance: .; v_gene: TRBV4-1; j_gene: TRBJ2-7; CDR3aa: CASSARQGTIGYEQYF; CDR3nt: TGCGCCAGCAGCGCGCGACAGGGAACAATAGGATACGAGCAGTACTTC
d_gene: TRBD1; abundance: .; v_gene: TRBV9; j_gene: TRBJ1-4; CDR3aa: CASSVGTGFATNEKLFF; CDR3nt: TGTGCCAGCAGCGTAGGGACAGGCTTTGCAACTAATGAAAAACTGTTTTTT
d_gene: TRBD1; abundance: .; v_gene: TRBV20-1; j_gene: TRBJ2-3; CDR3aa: CSASKGATDTQYF; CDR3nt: TGCAGTGCTAGTAAGGGGGCAACAGATACGCAGTATTTT
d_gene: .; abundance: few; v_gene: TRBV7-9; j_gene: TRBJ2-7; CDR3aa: CASSSRQASSYEQYF; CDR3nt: TGTGCCAGCAGCTCTAGACAGGCGAGCTCCTACGAGCAGTACTTC
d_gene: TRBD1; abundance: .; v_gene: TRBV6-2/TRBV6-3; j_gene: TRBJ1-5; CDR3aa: CASSYHRGRSNQPQHF; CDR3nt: TGTGCCAGCAGTTACCACAGGGGAAGGAGCAATCAGCCCCAGCATTTT
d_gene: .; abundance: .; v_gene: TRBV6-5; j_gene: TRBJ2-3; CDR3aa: CASSYATAGDTQYF; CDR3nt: TGTGCCAGCAGTTACGCAACGGCGGGAGATACGCAGTATTTT
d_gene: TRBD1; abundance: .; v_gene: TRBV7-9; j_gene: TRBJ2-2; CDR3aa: CASSQTLTGDTGELFF; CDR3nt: TGTGCCAGCAGCCAAACATTGACAGGGGACACCGGGGAGCTGTTTTTT
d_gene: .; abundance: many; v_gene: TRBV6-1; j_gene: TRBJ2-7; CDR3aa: CASSEQQGGSYEQYF; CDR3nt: TGTGCCAGCAGTGAACAGCAGGGTGGATCCTACGAGCAGTACTTC
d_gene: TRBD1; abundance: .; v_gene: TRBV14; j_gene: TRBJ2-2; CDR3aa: CASRRQGAGELFF; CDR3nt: TGTGCCAGCAGGCGACAGGGAGCCGGGGAGCTGTTTTTT
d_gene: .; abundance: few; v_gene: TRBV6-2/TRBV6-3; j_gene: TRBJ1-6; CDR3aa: CASSTGTRKRDSPLHF; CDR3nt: TGTGCCAGCAGTACCGGGACAAGAAAAAGGGATTCACCCCTCCACTTT
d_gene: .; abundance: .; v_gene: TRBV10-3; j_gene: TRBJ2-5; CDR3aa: CAIKQTGGETQYF; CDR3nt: TGTGCCATCAAACAGACAGGTGGAGAGACCCAGTACTTC
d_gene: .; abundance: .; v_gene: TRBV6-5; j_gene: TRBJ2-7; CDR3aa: CASSPTALGYEQYF; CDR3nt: TGTGCCAGCAGTCCGACAGCTTTGGGATACGAGCAGTACTTC
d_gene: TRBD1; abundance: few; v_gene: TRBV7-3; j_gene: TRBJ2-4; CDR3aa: CASSSHRGWRNIQYF; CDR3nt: TGTGCCAGCAGCTCACACAGGGGTTGGCGAAACATTCAGTACTTC
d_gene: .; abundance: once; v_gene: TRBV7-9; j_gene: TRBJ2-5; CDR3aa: CASSLAEGHGGQYF; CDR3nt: TGTGCCAGCAGCTTAGCGGAGGGGCACGGAGGCCAGTACTTC
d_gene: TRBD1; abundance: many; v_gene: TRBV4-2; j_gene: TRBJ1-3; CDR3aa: CASSQEAGGSYGNTIYF; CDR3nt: TGTGCCAGCAGCCAAGAGGCAGGGGGCTCGTATGGAAACACCATATATTTT
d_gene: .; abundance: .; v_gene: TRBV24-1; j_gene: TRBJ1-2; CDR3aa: CATSDPHGSLYGYTF; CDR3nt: TGTGCCACCAGTGACCCTCACGGGAGCCTTTATGGCTACACCTTC
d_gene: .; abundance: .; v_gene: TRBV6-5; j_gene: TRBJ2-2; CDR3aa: CATRTGTNTGELFF; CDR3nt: TGTGCCACCCGAACAGGGACAAACACCGGGGAGCTGTTTTTT
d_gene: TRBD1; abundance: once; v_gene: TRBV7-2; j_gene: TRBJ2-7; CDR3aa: CASSIWTGTYEQYF; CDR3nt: TGTGCCAGCAGCATCTGGACAGGGACCTACGAGCAGTACTTC
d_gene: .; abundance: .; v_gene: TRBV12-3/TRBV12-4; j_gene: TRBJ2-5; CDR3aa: CASSPREQETQYF; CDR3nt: TGTGCCAGCAGTCCCCGGGAGCAAGAGACCCAGTACTTC
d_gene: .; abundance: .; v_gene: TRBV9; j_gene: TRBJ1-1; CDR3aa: CASLYSGTEAFF; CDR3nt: TGTGCCAGCTTATACAGTGGTACTGAAGCTTTCTTT
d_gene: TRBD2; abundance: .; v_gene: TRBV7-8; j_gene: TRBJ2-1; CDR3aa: CASSLGGGAGEQFF; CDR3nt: TGTGCCAGCAGCTTAGGCGGGGGGGCCGGAGAGCAGTTCTTC
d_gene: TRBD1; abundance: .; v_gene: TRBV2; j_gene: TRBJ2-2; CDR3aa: CASSPQGSLNTGELFF; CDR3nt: TGTGCCAGCAGCCCACAGGGGTCTCTGAACACCGGGGAGCTGTTTTTT
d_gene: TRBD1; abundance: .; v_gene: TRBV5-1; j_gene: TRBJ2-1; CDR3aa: CASSLGTGNNEQFF; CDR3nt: TGCGCCAGCAGCCTGGGGACAGGGAACAATGAGCAGTTCTTC
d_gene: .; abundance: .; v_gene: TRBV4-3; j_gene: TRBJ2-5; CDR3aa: CASSHETGLETQYF; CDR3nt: TGCGCCAGCAGCCACGAAACAGGGTTAGAGACCCAGTACTTC
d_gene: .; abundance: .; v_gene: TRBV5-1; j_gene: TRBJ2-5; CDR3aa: CASSLGAGGLPPQETQYF; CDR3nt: TGCGCCAGCAGCTTGGGCGCCGGGGGGCTTCCCCCCCAAGAGACCCAGTACTTC
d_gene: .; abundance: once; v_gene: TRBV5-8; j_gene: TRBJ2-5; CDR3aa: CASSGLTAHQETQYF; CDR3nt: TGTGCCAGCAGCGGCCTGACAGCTCACCAAGAGACCCAGTACTTC